This TCR beta chain was found in a study of blood T cells in healthy people across ages. About the research overall: Capture via template switching afforded approximately one barcoded beta molecule per two T cells. Study-level results: Age advanced and TCR beta diversity per million T cells fell, roughly linearly. Diversity figures derived from one million T cells were judged to underestimate the true value.

Combining a sample-barcoded 5' primer with a J-beta primer mix, a second PCR ran for roughly 7 to 12 cycles. TCRdb itself ran the 5' RACE reads through MiXCR, one entry per CDR3 protein. The sample lists roughly 1,700,000 distinct CDR3 sequences, 28% occurring once. This clonotype was counted many times. Its antigen is still unknown. This CDR3 has 14 residues. V was trimmed by 6 bases and J by 5 bases, leaving 16 bases between them. The material sequenced was blood. The TCR was taken from a woman aged 25 to 39 in good health. V is TRBV12-3 or TRBV12-4 and J is TRBJ1-2; the D gene is possibly TRBD1 (5 bases). The DNA of the CDR3 is TGTGCCAGCAGCTTTGGACGAGGGGATTATGGCTACACCTTC. Its protein product is CASSFGRGDYGYTF.